One and the same sample provided the 24 T cell receptor beta chains below, sequenced in a study of blood T cell repertoires in COVID-19. Sequenced by immunoSEQ multiplex PCR; TCRdb stores in-frame clones only, minus some. Among hundreds of thousands of clones listed, around 86% were seen once. Sample: PBMCs or T cells enriched from blood (not recorded which). Receptors were obtained from a middle-aged woman with acute COVID-19.

The chain links TRBV12-3 or TRBV12-4 to TRBJ2-7; D gene unclear. The CDR3 consists of 13 residues. Trimming left V 2 bases short and J 3 bases short, with 8 bases between. CDR3 in amino acids: CASSLLLIYEQYF. The CDR3 DNA follows: TGTGCCAGCAGTTTACTGCTAATCTACGAGCAGTACTTC.

The V call is TRBV14, the J call TRBJ2-3, with 16 bases lining up with TRBD2. Germline V gene lookup returns CDR1 SGHDN and CDR2 FVKESK. The ends lost 3 bases at V and 3 bases at J; junction bases unmatched: 12. The CDR3 consists of 20 residues. The CDR3 is CASSHNTLGLAGGPTDTQYF. In nucleotides, the CDR3 is TGTGCCAGCAGCCATAACACCTTGGGACTAGCGGGAGGGCCTACAGATACGCAGTATTTT.

This clone was seen repeatedly, ten times or more. V and J are TRBV11-2 and TRBJ2-7; tentatively, D is TRBD1 (6 bases). Germline V CDR1 and CDR2: SGHAT, FQNNGV. Trimming pared 3 bases from V and 3 bases from J, leaving 12 bases between. This CDR3 has 14 residues. The CDR3 sequence is CASSFQGLRYEQYF. The CDR3 bases are TGTGCCAGCAGCTTTCAGGGGCTGCGCTACGAGCAGTACTTC.

CDR3 in DNA: TGTGCCAGCAGTTCCCTCCGGACAGGGTTTTCAGATACGCAGTATTTT. It encodes CASSSLRTGFSDTQYF. V and J are TRBV6-6 and TRBJ2-3, with 8 bases that match TRBD1. Germline V gene lookup returns CDR1 MNHNY and CDR2 SVGAGI (reference sequence). CDR3 length: 16 amino acids. J gave up 4 bases and V 4 bases, and 10 bases lay outside the gene matches.

The rearrangement joins TRBV6-5 to TRBJ2-3; TRBD2 is a possible D gene (5 bases). The CDR3 covers 13 residues. Germline CDR1 is MNHEY and CDR2 is SVGAGI. V shed 11 bases and J shed 0 bases, with 12 bases lying between them. The DNA of the CDR3 is TGTGCCGTTCGAGCGGCTAGCACAGATACGCAGTATTTT. Translated, it gives CAVRAASTDTQYF.

This chain joins TRBV20-1 and TRBJ1-2; D call uncertain. Germline CDR1 reads DFQATT; CDR2 reads SNEGSKA (reference sequence). The length of the CDR3 is 14 residues. V shed 3 bases and J shed 2 bases, with 13 bases lying between them. This CDR3 reads CSASVKTGNYGYTF. DNA for the CDR3: TGCAGTGCTAGTGTAAAGACGGGGAACTATGGCTACACCTTC.

This chain connects TRBV11-3 to TRBJ2-1, with 12 bases that match TRBD2. The CDR3 covers 19 residues. Germline CDR1 SGHNT, CDR2 YENEEA. The trim removed 0 bases at V and 3 bases at J, leaving 9 bases unmatched. The CDR3 DNA follows: TGTGCCAGCAGCTTAGATGCCGGAAGGGGACTAGCGGGCTACAATGAGCAGTTCTTC. It codes for CASSLDAGRGLAGYNEQFF.

The CDR3 DNA is TGTGCCAGCAGCCTAGACAGGGGAGGAGGCTATGGCTACACCTTC. Translated, it gives CASSLDRGGGYGYTF. The J gene is TRBJ1-2, the V gene TRBV7-9; 8 bases map to TRBD1. J was trimmed by 4 bases and V by 5 bases; bases with no gene match: 9. Looked up from germline, CDR1 is SEHNR and CDR2 is FQNEAQ (reference sequence). The length of the CDR3 is 15 residues.

The J gene is TRBJ1-2, the V gene TRBV12-3 or TRBV12-4; possible D gene TRBD1, 5 bases. This CDR3 region has 13 residues. V dropped 5 bases and J dropped 4 bases, with 11 bases sitting between them. The CDR3 DNA reads TGTGCCAGCAGTCCTCGGACACCCTATGGCTACACCTTC. Encoded protein: CASSPRTPYGYTF.

This clone was recorded only once. Written as DNA, the CDR3 is TGTGCCAGCAGTTACTCGCGGACTAGCGGGAGCTTGTACGAGCAGTACTTC. Its protein is CASSYSRTSGSLYEQYF. The chain links TRBV6-2 or TRBV6-3 to TRBJ2-7, with TRBD2 matching over 13 bases. After removal of 0 bases from V and 4 bases from J, the junction contained 6 bases not matched to a gene. This CDR3 comprises 17 residues. Germline CDR1 MNHEY, CDR2 SVGEGT.

V gene TRBV9 combines with J gene TRBJ2-1; 13 nucleotides match TRBD2. CDR3 length: 17 residues. Germline-derived CDR1 and CDR2 are SGDLS and YYNGEE. V lost 3 bases, J lost 7 bases, and 10 bases stayed unmatched. CDR3 residues: CASSGGTSGIIANEQFF. DNA of the CDR3: TGTGCCAGCAGCGGCGGGACTAGCGGGATAATCGCGAATGAGCAGTTCTTC.

This chain connects TRBV5-6 to TRBJ2-1, with 10 bases matching TRBD1. J was trimmed by 5 bases and V by 4 bases; bases with no gene match: 9. The CDR3 is made up of 16 amino acids. Germline V gene sequence: CDR1 SGHDT, CDR2 YYEEEE. CDR3 nucleotide sequence: TGTGCCAGCAGCCCGTCCAGGACAGGGGGAAACAATGAGCAGTTCTTC. It codes for CASSPSRTGGNNEQFF.

This clone was detected only a few times. This rearrangement joins TRBV25-1 to TRBJ1-2, with TRBD1 as a possible D gene (5 bases). The CDR3 is 13 residues long. Trimming removed 5 bases from V and 6 bases from J, with 13 bases in between. The germline V gene encodes CDR1 MGHDK and CDR2 SYGVNS. CDR3 in amino acids: CASSQGSGNGYTF. Here the CDR3 DNA reads TGTGCCAGCAGTCAAGGTTCAGGGAATGGCTACACCTTC.

The rearrangement joins TRBV11-2 to TRBJ2-1; D remains unclear. The CDR3 covers 13 residues. Germline V gives CDR1 SGHAT, CDR2 FQNNGV. Trimming took 2 bases from V and 5 from J, leaving 7 bases between them. In DNA form, the CDR3 reads TGTGCCAGCAGCTTATCCAGAAACAATGAGCAGTTCTTC. This encodes CASSLSRNNEQFF.

This sequence joins TRBV15 and TRBJ2-1, with TRBD2 matching 7 bases. Looked up from germline, CDR1 is LNHNV and CDR2 is YYDKDF (reference sequence). This CDR3 is 19 amino acids long. V lost 0 bases and J lost 8; bases outside the gene matches: 19. Here the CDR3 reads CATSRERFWGEGQVDEQFF. The CDR3 DNA reads as TGTGCCACCAGCAGAGAAAGATTCTGGGGGGAGGGTCAGGTGGATGAGCAGTTCTTC.

This clone was recorded once. V gene TRBV11-3 combines with J gene TRBJ2-2; the match to TRBD2 covers 11 bases. The CDR3 length is 16 residues. Trimming took 6 bases from V and 5 from J; bases not matched to a gene: 8. CDR1 is SGHNT, CDR2 YENEEA, per germline. DNA for the CDR3: TGTGCCAGCAGGGGAGGACTAGCGGGTTTAACCGGGGAGCTGTTTTTT. This codes for CASRGGLAGLTGELFF.

The chain links TRBV12-3 or TRBV12-4 to TRBJ2-7; D is undetermined. The CDR3 is 13 amino acids. Trimming took off 3 bases at V and 0 bases at J, with 6 bases between the two ends. CDR3 sequence reads: CASSFSSSYEQYF. CDR3 nucleotides: TGTGCCAGCAGTTTCTCCAGCTCCTACGAGCAGTACTTC.

This rearrangement joins TRBV5-1 to TRBJ2-7; tentatively, D is TRBD2 (6 bases). CDR1 is SGHRS, CDR2 YFSETQ, per germline. The V gene lost 2 bases and the J gene lost 0 bases, with 12 bases spanning the gap. The length of the CDR3 is 15 residues. CDR3 residues: CASSLTSRSSYEQYF. The DNA for the CDR3 is TGCGCCAGCAGCTTAACTAGCAGGAGCTCCTACGAGCAGTACTTC.

The genes are TRBV9 and TRBJ2-7, with 9 bases that match TRBD2. V dropped 0 bases and J dropped 6; count of bases not matched to a gene: 4. The CDR3 is made up of 14 amino acids. Looked up from germline, CDR1 is SGDLS and CDR2 is YYNGEE. Here the CDR3 reads CASSVDRAGGEQYF. In DNA, the CDR3 is TGTGCCAGCAGCGTAGACAGAGCGGGAGGCGAGCAGTACTTC.

About this clone: A read error may produce the germline difference seen at one junction end. V usage is TRBV5-1 and J usage is TRBJ1-2, with 7 bases aligning to TRBD1. The CDR3 consists of 13 residues. Germline V gene data show CDR1 as SGHRS and CDR2 as YFSETQ. The chain's CDR3 is CASSLGTGNVRAF. The CDR3 DNA reads as TGCGCCAGCAGCTTGGGGACAGGAAACGTAAGGGCCTTC.

The CDR3 region is CSAQGVGANVLTF. CDR3 nucleotide sequence: TGCAGCGCGCAAGGGGTTGGGGCCAACGTCCTGACTTTC. The chain is built from TRBV29-1 and TRBJ2-6, with a weak D call TRBD1 (5 bases). Trimming took 7 bases from V and 3 from J, leaving 10 bases between them. The germline V gene encodes CDR1 SQVTM and CDR2 ANQGSEA. This CDR3 is 13 amino acids long.

The chain carries TRBV10-3 and TRBJ2-2, with 10 bases fitting TRBD2. V dropped 3 bases and J dropped 5; count of bases not matched to a gene: 15. This CDR3 is 19 amino acids long. Germline CDR1 is ENHRY and CDR2 is SYGVKD. The CDR3 region has the DNA TGTGCCATCAGTGAAACCGCTGCGGGGCTAGCGGGAGTTACCGGGGAGCTGTTTTTT. Its translation: CAISETAAGLAGVTGELFF.

This clone has only one observation. The chain is built from TRBV3-1 (or the pseudogene TRBV3-2) and TRBJ2-3; possibly TRBD2 for D (5 bases). Trimming left V 9 bases short and J 0 bases short, with 10 bases between. From germline, CDR1 is LGHDT and CDR2 YNNKEL (reference sequence). The CDR3 length is 13 residues. CDR3 nucleotides: TGTGCCAGTGGCTGGACTAGCACAGATACGCAGTATTTT. This gives the protein CASGWTSTDTQYF.

The V and J genes are TRBV10-3 and TRBJ1-5, with 11 nucleotides matching TRBD1. The junction had 4 bases not matched to a gene; V was cut back by 3 bases and J by 6 bases. The germline CDR1 and CDR2 sequences are ENHRY and SYGVKD. The CDR3 extends over 15 amino acids. As DNA, the CDR3 is TGTGCCATCAGTGATAGGGACAGGGGGTCTCAGCCCCAGCATTTT. It yields the protein CAISDRDRGSQPQHF.